These 8 T cell receptor beta chains were all obtained from the same sample, sequenced in a study of identifying expanded T cells in peripheral blood. Sequencing was performed with immunoSEQ multiplex PCR; in TCRdb, only in-frame clones are kept and a portion is missing. The table lists about 100,000 clones, around 85% of them singletons. Source material: blood. The receptors stem from a person aged 18-69 years in good health.

The chain employs TRBV19 and TRBJ2-1; 8 nucleotides align to TRBD1. The germline gives CDR1 LNHDA, CDR2 SQIVND (reference sequence). Trimming at V came to 6 bases and at J to 8 bases, leaving 12 bases not matched to a gene. This CDR3 contains 15 residues. The CDR3 region has the DNA TGTGCCAGTAGGTCGAGGGGCGCAGGGGGCGATGAGCAGTTCTTC. Amino acids: CASRSRGAGGDEQFF.

The gene calls are TRBV5-4 and TRBJ2-1; 10 nucleotides agree with TRBD2. The CDR3 runs to 18 residues. J lost 1 base, V lost 6 bases, and 13 bases had no gene match. Per the germline V gene, CDR1 is SGHNT and CDR2 is YYREEE (reference sequence). The CDR3 DNA reads as TGTGCCAGCAACCTAGCGCTAGCGGGGGCCGAATCCTACAATGAGCAGTTCTTC. It encodes CASNLALAGAESYNEQFF.

This chain uses TRBV5-4 with TRBJ2-7; weak D call: TRBD1 (5 bases). The CDR3 extends over 15 amino acids. Looked up from germline, CDR1 is SGHNT and CDR2 is YYREEE (reference sequence). V shed 4 bases and J shed 0 bases, with 14 bases lying between them. CDR3: CASSKPTTGSYEQYF. The CDR3 DNA sequence: TGTGCCAGCAGCAAACCGACCACAGGCTCCTACGAGCAGTACTTC.

The gene calls are TRBV6-1 and TRBJ2-7, with 10 bases identical to TRBD1. The germline CDR1 and CDR2 sequences are MNHNS and SASEGT. There are 15 residues in the CDR3. Trimming removed 3 bases from V and 0 bases from J; junction bases left unmatched: 2. The chain's CDR3 is CASSDRDRGSYEQYF. CDR3 DNA: TGTGCCAGCAGTGACCGGGACAGGGGCTCCTACGAGCAGTACTTC.

The J gene is TRBJ1-1, the V gene TRBV5-4; 8 positions match TRBD1. The CDR3 is made up of 15 amino acids. The ends lost 4 bases at V and 3 bases at J; junction bases unmatched: 8. CDR1 and CDR2 (germline): SGHNT, YYREEE (reference sequence). This chain's CDR3 is CASSPRTGRDTEAFF. CDR3 DNA sequence: TGTGCCAGCAGCCCGCGGACAGGGAGGGACACTGAAGCTTTCTTT.

This clone turned up a few times. V usage is TRBV5-1 and J usage is TRBJ2-3, with no clear D. V shed 2 bases and J shed 1 base, with 8 bases lying between them. Germline CDR1 and CDR2: SGHRS and YFSETQ. The CDR3 extends over 14 amino acids. In DNA, the CDR3 is TGCGCCAGCAGCTTAGGCCTCGGCACAGATACGCAGTATTTT. This gives the protein CASSLGLGTDTQYF.

The V and J genes are TRBV19 and TRBJ1-2, with D possibly being TRBD1 (6 bases). Trimming stripped 6 bases from V and 0 bases from J, with 17 bases between. The CDR3 is 16 amino acids. The germline V gene has CDR1 LNHDA and CDR2 SQIVND (reference sequence). The DNA of the CDR3 is TGTGCCAGTAGCCTAAATTACAGGGACTCTAACTATGGCTACACCTTC. Translated, it gives CASSLNYRDSNYGYTF. The whole variable domain, filled in from reference TRBV19 and TRBJ1-2, reads DGGITQSPKYLFRKEGQNVTLSCEQNLNHDAMYWYRQDPGQGLRLIYYSQIVNDFQKGDIAEGYSVSREKKESFPLTVTSAQKNPTAFYLCASSLNYRDSNYGYTFGSGTRLTVV.

The chain has TRBV7-7 and TRBJ2-5, with a possible D match to TRBD1 (6 bases). This CDR3 contains 15 residues. Germline lookup yields CDR1 SSHAT and CDR2 FNYEAQ (reference sequence). V lost 1 base and J lost 5, with 14 bases in between. The CDR3 here is CASSLGGTGSETQYF. Written as DNA, the CDR3 is TGTGCCAGCAGCTTAGGAGGTACAGGGAGCGAGACCCAGTACTTC.